The text below deals with one T cell receptor (beta chain). The PCR used 60 Vbeta and 13 Jbeta primers. Sequencing was performed with immunoSEQ multiplex PCR; in TCRdb, only in-frame clones are kept and a portion is missing. Among more than 200,000 clones, more than 75% were seen once, and the ten largest hold approximately 6%. The entry originates in a study of cytomegalovirus exposure and HLA in healthy donors. V shed 6 bases, J shed 2 bases, and the junction held 0 bases outside the gene matches. The CDR3 totals 12 residues. From germline, CDR1 is MGHDK and CDR2 SYGVNS. The chain carries TRBV25-1 and TRBJ1-2, with TRBD1 identical over 7 bases. Specimen: PBMCs. This receptor was obtained from a man between 40 and 49 years old in good health and CMV-seropositive. The CDR3 here is CASRGQNYGYTF. In DNA, the CDR3 is TGTGCCAGCAGGGGACAGAACTATGGCTACACCTTC.